Presented here are 9 T cell receptor beta chains from one specimen sequenced in a study of T cell repertoires in cytomegalovirus infection. MiXCR, applied by TCRdb to the reads, yields one record per CDR3 protein. The sample consists of about 530,000 distinct CDR3 sequences, 26% of them appearing once. The sequenced material came from PBMCs. The receptors here all came from a human donor in good health (CMV status not recorded). Some clones in this sample may be carry-over from other donors' samples.

V gene TRBV5-4 combines with J gene TRBJ2-5; D remains unclear. The CDR3 runs 13 residues. The V and J ends lost 0 bases and 4 bases respectively, with 7 bases between them. CDR1 SGHNT and CDR2 YYREEE come from the germline V gene (reference sequence). The CDR3 region is CASSLVVGETQYF. CDR3 nucleotides: TGTGCCAGCAGCTTGGTTGTAGGAGAGACCCAGTACTTC.

This chain uses TRBV11-2 with TRBJ2-5; no reliable D call. CDR1 is SGHAT, CDR2 FQNNGV, per germline. The CDR3 length is 16 residues. The V gene lost 0 bases and the J gene lost 5 bases, with 16 bases spanning the gap. CDR3 in DNA: TGTGCCAGCAGCTTAGATCCCACGGCCGGTGCGGAGACCCAGTACTTC. Its protein product is CASSLDPTAGAETQYF.

The V call is TRBV4-3, the J call TRBJ2-1; 8 bases are a match to TRBD2. Per germline, CDR1 LGHNA and CDR2 YSLEER. The CDR3 spans 17 residues. Germline trimming cut 4 bases from V and 0 bases from J; bases unmatched to any gene: 8. CDR3 DNA sequence: TGCGCCAGCAGCCGCGCAACGAGCGGGAGCTCCTACAATGAGCAGTTCTTC. Translated, it gives CASSRATSGSSYNEQFF.

This clonotype was seen many times. This chain links TRBV6-1 with TRBJ1-5, with D uncertain. Germline V CDR1 and CDR2: MNHNS, SASEGT. The CDR3 consists of 13 residues. V was pared by 5 bases and J by 2 bases, with 7 bases between. Here the CDR3 reads CASSQQRNQPQHF. In DNA form, the CDR3 reads TGTGCCAGCAGTCAACAGCGCAATCAGCCCCAGCATTTT.

The sample holds a few counts of this clonotype. V and J are TRBV6-1 and TRBJ1-2, with a weak D call TRBD1 (6 bases). The germline gives CDR1 MNHNS, CDR2 SASEGT. Trimming left V 3 bases short and J 8 bases short, with 13 bases between. The CDR3 contains 13 residues. CDR3 DNA: TGTGCCAGCAGTGATTCAGGGGCGCCGGGCTACACCTTC. This translates into CASSDSGAPGYTF.

This clonotype was detected ten times or more. The J gene is TRBJ2-7, the V gene TRBV7-2; no clear D gene. The CDR3 is 15 amino acids. Looked up from germline, CDR1 is SGHTA and CDR2 is FQGNSA. V shed 1 base and J shed 2 bases, with 12 bases lying between them. The CDR3 DNA reads TGTGCCAGCAGCTTAGGAGGCGAGGCCCCCTACGAGCAGTACTTC. Protein: CASSLGGEAPYEQYF.

This clonotype was found a few times. V gene TRBV2 combines with J gene TRBJ2-3, with 12 nucleotides matching TRBD2. The germline V gene encodes CDR1 SNHLY and CDR2 FYNNEI. V lost 5 bases, J lost 2 bases, and 5 bases stayed unmatched. The CDR3 is 16 residues long. The DNA of the CDR3 is TGTGCCAGCAGTCCTAGCGGGAGGGCCTCCACAGATACGCAGTATTTT. Its protein product is CASSPSGRASTDTQYF.

The genes are TRBV19 and TRBJ2-4, with D unclear. This CDR3 contains 15 residues. Trimming took 4 bases from V and 7 from J, leaving 17 bases between them. Germline CDR1 LNHDA, CDR2 SQIVND (reference sequence). This chain's CDR3 is CASSSKDFARNIQYF. CDR3 nucleotide sequence: TGTGCCAGTAGTAGTAAGGATTTCGCTAGGAACATTCAGTACTTC.

The V call is TRBV2, the J call TRBJ2-5; D is uncertain. The CDR3 covers 14 residues. Trimming pared 6 bases from V and 4 bases from J, leaving 15 bases between. CDR1 and CDR2 from the germline V gene are SNHLY and FYNNEI. This CDR3 is CASSVHEVLETQYF. Written as DNA, the CDR3 is TGTGCCAGCAGCGTTCATGAGGTGTTAGAGACCCAGTACTTC. The variable domain in full, with the rest retrieved from reference TRBV2 and TRBJ2-5, is EPEVTQTPSHQVTQMGQEVILRCVPISNHLYFYWYRQILGQKVEFLVSFYNNEISEKSEIFDDQFSVERPDGSNFTLKIRSTKLEDSAMYFCASSVHEVLETQYFGPGTRLLVL.